These 3 T cell receptor beta chains share one sample of origin, sequenced in a study of beta chain features in type 1 diabetes (dated by TCRdb to the late 2010s). The protocol used for the library was the immunoSEQ multiplex PCR assay. All of the isolated RNA was reverse transcribed with the High Capacity cDNA Reverse Transcription Kit, so expressed TCRB transcripts were sequenced. TCRdb carries this immuneACCESS record with in-frame sequences only. Its versions omit some clonotypes, under half of them owing to an unresolved V gene in the studies checked, with the rest unexplained. This sample gives about 140,000 clones in total; about 9.1% of them show up just once. Clones ranked in the top ten supply 0.65% of the sample. Sequencing was carried out using central memory CD4+ T cells from blood. Receptor source: a woman between 40 and 50 years old in good health.

This clone was picked up a small number of times. The V gene is TRBV5-4, the J gene TRBJ1-2; 9 bases are shared with TRBD1. The V and J ends lost 4 bases and 4 bases, in that order; junction bases with no gene match: 8. This CDR3 has 15 residues. CDR1 SGHNT and CDR2 YYREEE come from the germline V gene (reference sequence). CDR3 in amino acids: CASSDQGQGAYGYTF. The CDR3 DNA reads TGTGCCAGCAGCGATCAGGGACAGGGTGCCTATGGCTACACCTTC.

The chain links TRBV7-2 to TRBJ1-2, with 10 bases identical to TRBD1. CDR1 is SGHTA and CDR2 is FQGNSA in the germline V gene. The junction had 8 bases not matched to a gene; V was cut back by 5 bases and J by 2 bases. The CDR3 spans 16 residues. The CDR3 spells CASSPNSGQGNYGYTF. CDR3 nucleotides: TGTGCCAGCAGCCCAAACTCGGGACAGGGGAACTATGGCTACACCTTC.

The rearrangement joins TRBV5-1 to TRBJ2-5; a weak D match, TRBD1 (7 bases). The CDR3 consists of 16 residues. CDR1 and CDR2 (germline): SGHRS, YFSETQ. V gave up 3 bases and J gave up 3 bases, with 18 bases separating them. CDR3: CASSWGDSVLKETQYF. The CDR3 DNA reads as TGCGCCAGCAGCTGGGGGGACAGTGTCCTTAAAGAGACCCAGTACTTC.